This TCR beta chain stems from a study of blood T cell repertoires in COVID-19. Study processing details: Nucleated cell counts were estimated from reference gene primer amplification. Some clones are missing from TCRdb's copy, which holds only in-frame ones; the method was immunoSEQ multiplex PCR. The V and J calls and clone size were taken over from that table, and D and trimming were inferred from the DNA. Among under 95,000 clones listed, around 79% were seen once. Per the germline V gene, CDR1 is MDHEN and CDR2 is SYDVKM. The CDR3 has 17 amino acids. Trimming cost V 6 bases and J 5 bases; bases outside gene matches: 16.

The specimen was peripheral blood. The clonotype comes from a man in his fifties or sixties with active or convalescent COVID-19. This sequence joins TRBV28 and TRBJ1-2, with 9 bases identical to TRBD1. CDR3 coding DNA: TGTGCCAGCAGCCAGGGGGCACAGGGGGCGTATCTATATGGCTACACCTTC. This sequence encodes CASSQGAQGAYLYGYTF.